This T cell receptor (beta chain) was retrieved from a study of T cells after yellow fever vaccination. Across the whole study: Low-cell-number fractions underwent preparation using SMART-Seq v4 Ultra Low Input. Study-wide results and limits: The secondary response peaked faster, at day 5 versus 15, but was weaker. The CD4 compartment and the CD8 compartment contained a small share of clonotypes in common.

Comment on this clonotype: Its antigen is not identified.

There are 13 residues in the CDR3. CDR1 and CDR2 from the germline V gene are MDHEN and SYDVKM. Losses at the gene ends were 6 bases for V and 3 bases for J; bases not matched to a gene: 5. MiXCR was run by TCRdb on the 5' RACE reads, yielding one entry per CDR3 protein. The sample holds 300,000 or so distinct CDR3 sequences; less than 9.5% are singletons and the top ten take approximately 16%. This clonotype originated in a man aged 18 to 30 who received the YFV17D yellow fever vaccine. The chain couples TRBV28 to TRBJ2-7; 7 bases map to TRBD1. Here the sequenced sample was PBMCs, taken roughly 45 days after the first yellow fever vaccination. For the CDR3, the DNA is TGTGCCAGCAGCGGGGACAGTGTCTACGAGCAGTACGTC. This gives the protein CASSGDSVYEQYV.